This T cell receptor beta chain was retrieved from a study of chemoradiotherapy in HPV16-positive cancers. As for the study in general: Functional T-cell assays on a couple of HPV16-positive patients' cells defined candidate HPV-specific clones and common TCR motifs.

Sequencing was performed with immunoSEQ multiplex PCR; in TCRdb, only in-frame clones are kept and a portion is missing. The sample yields about 3,400 clones, less than 95% seen once. Samples were taken several times over chemoradiotherapy. General study points: Non-HPV-specific T cells did not expand in tumors during treatment, whereas candidate HPV-specific clones and E7-related motifs did. Only a couple of HPV16-positive patients supplied the functional HPV-specificity definition.

On this clone: Antigen: not known.

V lost 1 base and J lost 2, with 12 bases in between. CDR3 length equals 15 residues. In germline, CDR1 is LGHNA, CDR2 YSLEER. The receptor was derived from a human donor with HPV-associated anogenital cancer. V gene TRBV4-3 combines with J gene TRBJ2-7, with TRBD1 as a possible D gene (6 bases). This sample was obtained from a patient who underwent chemoradiotherapy. CDR3 bases: TGCGCCAGCAGCCAAGGGCCAGGGGATCCCTACGAGCAGTACTTC. It codes for CASSQGPGDPYEQYF.